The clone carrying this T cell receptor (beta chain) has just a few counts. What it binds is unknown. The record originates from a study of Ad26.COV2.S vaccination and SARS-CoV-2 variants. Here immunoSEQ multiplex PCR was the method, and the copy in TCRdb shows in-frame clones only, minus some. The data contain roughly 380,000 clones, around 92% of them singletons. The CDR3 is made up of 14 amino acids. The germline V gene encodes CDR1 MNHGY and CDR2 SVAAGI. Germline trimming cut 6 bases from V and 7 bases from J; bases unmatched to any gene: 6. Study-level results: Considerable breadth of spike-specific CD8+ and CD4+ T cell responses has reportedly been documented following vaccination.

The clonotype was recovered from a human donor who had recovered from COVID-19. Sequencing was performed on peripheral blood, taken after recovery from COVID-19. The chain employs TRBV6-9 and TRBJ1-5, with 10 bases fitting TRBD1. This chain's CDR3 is CASSRGQGGQPQHF. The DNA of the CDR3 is TGTGCCAGCAGCCGCGGACAGGGGGGACAGCCCCAGCATTTT.